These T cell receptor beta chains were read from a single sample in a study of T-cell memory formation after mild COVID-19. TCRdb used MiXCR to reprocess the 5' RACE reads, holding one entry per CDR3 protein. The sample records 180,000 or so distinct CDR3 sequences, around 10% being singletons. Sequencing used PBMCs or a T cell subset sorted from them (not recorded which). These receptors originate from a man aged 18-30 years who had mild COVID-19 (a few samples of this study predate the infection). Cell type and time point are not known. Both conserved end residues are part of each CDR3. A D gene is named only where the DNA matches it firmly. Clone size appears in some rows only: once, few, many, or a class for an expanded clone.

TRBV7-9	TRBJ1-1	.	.	CASSLAGWTEAFF	TGTGCCAGCAGCTTAGCGGGGTGGACTGAAGCTTTCTTT
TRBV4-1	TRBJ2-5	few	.	CASSQFHLIGREETQYF	TGCGCCAGCAGCCAATTCCACCTTATTGGTAGGGAAGAGACCCAGTACTTC
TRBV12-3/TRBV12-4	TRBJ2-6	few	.	CASEPQSGANVLTF	TGTGCCAGCGAACCCCAGTCCGGGGCCAACGTCCTGACTTTC
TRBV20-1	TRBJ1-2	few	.	CSASSSGAGANYGYTF	TGCAGTGCCAGTAGCTCGGGGGCCGGGGCTAACTATGGCTACACCTTC
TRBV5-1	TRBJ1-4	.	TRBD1	CASSRGPGQGDEKLFF	TGCGCCAGCAGCCGAGGACCGGGACAGGGGGATGAAAAACTGTTTTTT
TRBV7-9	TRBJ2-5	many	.	CASSLDETQYF	TGTGCCAGCAGCTTAGACGAGACCCAGTACTTC
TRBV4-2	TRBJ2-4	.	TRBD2	CASSQPASGGSLAKNIQYF	TGTGCCAGCAGCCAGCCCGCTAGCGGGGGGTCCCTAGCCAAAAACATTCAGTACTTC
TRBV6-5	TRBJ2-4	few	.	CASSFQAGTENIQYF	TGTGCCAGCAGTTTCCAAGCCGGGACGGAAAACATTCAGTACTTC
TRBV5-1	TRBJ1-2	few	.	CASSLPPEGANGYTF	TGCGCCAGCAGCTTACCCCCAGAAGGGGCGAACGGCTACACCTTC
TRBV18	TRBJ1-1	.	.	CASSPQLPVMNTEAFF	TGTGCCAGCTCACCACAACTGCCAGTCATGAACACTGAAGCTTTCTTT
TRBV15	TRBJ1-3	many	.	CATSLQGGNTIYF	TGTGCCACCAGCCTACAGGGCGGAAACACCATATATTTT
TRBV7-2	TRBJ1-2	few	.	CASSFGSDYGYTF	TGTGCCAGCAGCTTCGGGTCGGACTATGGCTACACCTTC
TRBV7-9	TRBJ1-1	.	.	CASSLFLWETEAFF	TGTGCCAGCAGCTTATTTTTATGGGAAACTGAAGCTTTCTTT
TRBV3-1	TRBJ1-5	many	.	CASSRDMDQPQHF	TGTGCCAGCAGCCGGGACATGGATCAGCCCCAGCATTTT
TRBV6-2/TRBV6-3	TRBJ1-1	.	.	CASSYKLGMNTEAFF	TGTGCCAGCAGTTACAAGTTAGGCATGAACACTGAAGCTTTCTTT
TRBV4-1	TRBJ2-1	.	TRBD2	CASSQVGTSFIREQFF	TGCGCCAGCAGCCAGGTGGGGACTAGCTTTATCCGTGAGCAGTTCTTC
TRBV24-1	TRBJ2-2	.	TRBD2	CATQGLAGARNTGELFF	TGTGCCACCCAAGGCCTAGCGGGGGCCAGGAACACCGGGGAGCTGTTTTTT
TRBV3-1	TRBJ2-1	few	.	CASSRRGGGGGTNDEQFF	TGTGCCAGCAGCCGCAGGGGAGGGGGCGGGGGAACCAACGATGAGCAGTTCTTC
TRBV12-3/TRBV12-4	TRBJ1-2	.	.	CASSLGAALYGYTF	TGTGCCAGCAGTTTGGGGGCGGCGCTCTATGGCTACACCTTC
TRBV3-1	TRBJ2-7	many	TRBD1	CASSAWTGGYEQYF	TGTGCCAGCAGCGCTTGGACAGGGGGCTACGAGCAGTACTTC
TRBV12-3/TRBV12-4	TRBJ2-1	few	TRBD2	CASSATSGGFSSYNEQFF	TGTGCCAGCAGTGCGACTAGCGGGGGGTTTAGCTCCTACAATGAGCAGTTCTTC
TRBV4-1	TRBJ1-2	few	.	CASSRATLAATNYGYTF	TGCGCCAGCAGCCGAGCCACCCTGGCAGCCACTAACTATGGCTACACCTTC
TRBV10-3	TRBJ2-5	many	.	CAISESRGAETQYF	TGTGCCATCAGTGAGTCACGGGGGGCCGAGACCCAGTACTTC
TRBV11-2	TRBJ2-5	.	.	CASSFESETQYF	TGTGCCAGCAGCTTCGAGTCAGAGACCCAGTACTTC
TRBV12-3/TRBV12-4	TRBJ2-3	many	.	CASSFGSTDTQYF	TGTGCCAGCAGTTTCGGAAGCACAGATACGCAGTATTTT
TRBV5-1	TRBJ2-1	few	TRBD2	CASSPVWERGRGAYNEQFF	TGCGCCAGCAGCCCCGTATGGGAGCGGGGCAGAGGGGCCTACAATGAGCAGTTCTTC